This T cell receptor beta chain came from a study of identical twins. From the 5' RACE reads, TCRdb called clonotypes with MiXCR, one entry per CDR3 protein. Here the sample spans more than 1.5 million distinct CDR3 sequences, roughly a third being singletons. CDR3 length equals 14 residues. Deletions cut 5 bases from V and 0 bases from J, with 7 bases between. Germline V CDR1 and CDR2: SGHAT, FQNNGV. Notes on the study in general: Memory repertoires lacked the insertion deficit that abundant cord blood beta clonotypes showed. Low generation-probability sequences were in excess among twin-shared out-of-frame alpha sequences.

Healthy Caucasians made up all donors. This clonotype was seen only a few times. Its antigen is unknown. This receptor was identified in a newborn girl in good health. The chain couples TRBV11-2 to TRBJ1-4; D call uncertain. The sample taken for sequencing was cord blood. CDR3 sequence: CASSPSPTNEKLFF. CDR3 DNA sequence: TGTGCCAGCAGCCCCAGCCCAACTAATGAAAAACTGTTTTTT.